This TCR beta chain stems from a study of shared clonotypes between healthy human individuals. Study-level results: Compared with clonotypes that all four donors shared, non-shared clonotypes had lower generation probabilities.

Replicate sorted-subset PCRs were loaded with around 0.2 ug DNA, 30,000 to 35,000 T cell genomes. Some clones are missing from TCRdb's copy, which holds only in-frame ones; the method was immunoSEQ multiplex PCR. The top ten hold about 0.41% of the sample, which has some 2.3 million clones, approximately 93% seen once. A remark on this clone: Its specificity is not known.

The CDR3 contains 13 residues. V gave up 6 bases and J gave up 5 bases, with 13 bases separating them. Germline V gene sequence: CDR1 SGDLS, CDR2 YYNGEE. The rearrangement links TRBV9 to TRBJ2-3; no firm D call. The clonotype comes from a man younger than 30 in good health. Some clones in this sample may be carry-over from other donors' samples. The specimen sequenced was naive CD4+ T cells from PBMCs. Subset indicated: CD45RA+ positively selected. The CDR3 region is CASTVSTGDTQYF. The DNA of the CDR3 is TGTGCCAGCACCGTTTCGACGGGAGATACGCAGTATTTT.